The 4 T cell receptor beta chains presented below share a single source sample, sequenced in a study of cytomegalovirus exposure and HLA in healthy donors. The PCR used 60 Vbeta and 13 Jbeta primers. Profiling relied on immunoSEQ multiplex PCR, and the TCRdb table lists in-frame clones only, not all of them. Among about 170,000 clones listed, about three quarters were seen once. Sequenced sample: PBMCs. The receptors shown here come from a woman in her twenties or thirties in good health and CMV-seropositive.

This clone appeared once. The rearrangement joins TRBV27 to TRBJ2-7; TRBD1 aligns across 12 bases. V trimming: 4 bases; J trimming: 4 bases; junction bases outside the gene matches: 2. The germline V gene has CDR1 MNHEY and CDR2 SMNVEV (reference sequence). CDR3 length equals 14 residues. The CDR3 DNA is TGTGCCAGCAGTTCGGGACAGGGGGCTTACGAGCAGTACTTC. It codes for CASSSGQGAYEQYF.

The J gene is TRBJ2-7, the V gene TRBV4-2; TRBD1 matches at 7 bases. Germline V gene sequence: CDR1 LGHNA, CDR2 YNFKEQ. V was clipped by 0 bases and J by 2 bases; unmatched bases: 4. The CDR3 is 15 residues long. The chain's CDR3 is CASSQDLGQAYEQYF. In DNA form, the CDR3 reads TGTGCCAGCAGCCAAGACTTAGGACAGGCCTACGAGCAGTACTTC.

V gene TRBV7-9 combines with J gene TRBJ1-1; weak D call: TRBD1 (6 bases). CDR1 is SEHNR, CDR2 FQNEAQ, per germline (reference sequence). CDR3 length equals 12 residues. V lost 5 bases, J lost 11 bases, and 15 bases lay in between. The CDR3 protein is CASSEGDFKAFF. The CDR3 DNA follows: TGTGCCAGCAGCGAGGGGGATTTTAAGGCTTTCTTT.

The V gene is TRBV19, the J gene TRBJ2-3; D remains ambiguous. The CDR3 is made up of 18 amino acids. Germline V gives CDR1 LNHDA, CDR2 SQIVND (reference sequence). Trimming removed 2 bases at V and 4 bases at J, with 22 bases between. CDR3 nucleotides: TGTGCCAGTAGTATACGGGTCGGAGTGGTACGGTTGGCAGATACGCAGTATTTT. This translates into CASSIRVGVVRLADTQYF.